This passage covers 32 T cell receptor beta chains from one sample sequenced in a study of T cell clones after liver transplantation (dated by TCRdb to about 2019). Libraries were constructed by the immunoSEQ multiplex PCR assay. TCRdb carries this immuneACCESS record with in-frame sequences only. Its versions omit some clonotypes, under half of them owing to an unresolved V gene in the studies checked, with the rest unexplained. The sample data list under 55,000 clones, and roughly nine tenths of these were observed just once. Of the sample, around 15% is held by the ten largest clones. The material was CD8+ T cells from blood, obtained 12 months after liver transplant. Receptor source: a human patient who received a liver transplant. Following a transplant, some T cells may be graft donor cells, not patient cells.

V is TRBV7-8 and J is TRBJ2-2; 7 nucleotides line up with TRBD2. The CDR3 runs to 15 residues. CDR1 is SGHVS and CDR2 is FQNEAQ in the germline V gene. V dropped 5 bases and J dropped 5; count of bases not matched to a gene: 8. The CDR3 region has the DNA TGTGCCAGCAGCCCCTTGGAGGGAGGGACCGGGGAGCTGTTTTTT. This codes for CASSPLEGGTGELFF.

V usage is TRBV30 and J usage is TRBJ1-4; D gene ambiguous. Germline V gene data show CDR1 as GTSNPN and CDR2 as SVGIG (reference sequence). This CDR3 is 14 amino acids long. V was trimmed by 0 bases and J by 6 bases, leaving 11 bases between them. CDR3 bases: TGTGCCTGGAGTGTATCCGACGGCTATGAAAAACTGTTTTTT. As protein: CAWSVSDGYEKLFF.

This clone was seen once. The rearrangement links TRBV19 to TRBJ2-1, with D unresolved. The V and J ends lost 2 bases and 0 bases respectively, with 8 bases between them. The CDR3 has 15 residues. The germline V gene has CDR1 LNHDA and CDR2 SQIVND (reference sequence). The CDR3: CASSITAFSYNEQFF. The CDR3 bases are TGTGCCAGTAGTATAACGGCCTTCTCCTACAATGAGCAGTTCTTC. Full variable domain (missing parts from reference TRBV19 and TRBJ2-1): DGGITQSPKYLFRKEGQNVTLSCEQNLNHDAMYWYRQDPGQGLRLIYYSQIVNDFQKGDIAEGYSVSREKKESFPLTVTSAQKNPTAFYLCASSITAFSYNEQFFGPGTRLTVL.

This chain links TRBV28 with TRBJ1-1, with D unclear. Germline V CDR1 and CDR2: MDHEN, SYDVKM. Trimming stripped 5 bases from V and 1 base from J, with 14 bases between. The CDR3 contains 15 residues. For the CDR3, the DNA is TGTGCCAGCAGTGGGGAAAGCGAATCGAACACTGAAGCTTTCTTT. Translated, it gives CASSGESESNTEAFF.

CDR3 residues: CAWRGFEEKLFF. For the CDR3, the DNA is TGTGCCTGGAGGGGCTTCGAGGAAAAACTGTTTTTT. The chain employs TRBV30 and TRBJ1-4; no clear D. There are 12 residues in the CDR3. Germline CDR1 and CDR2: GTSNPN and SVGIG (reference sequence). Trimming took 3 bases from V and 8 from J, leaving 10 bases between them.

The rearrangement joins TRBV7-9 to TRBJ1-2; no clear D. Germline lookup yields CDR1 SEHNR and CDR2 FQNEAQ (reference sequence). Trimming cost V 3 bases and J 6 bases, with 5 bases left between them. The CDR3 is 11 residues long. The DNA of the CDR3 is TGTGCCAGCAGCTTCGGGGATGGCTACACCTTC. Its protein is CASSFGDGYTF.

The J gene is TRBJ2-3, the V gene TRBV27; 10 bases line up with TRBD2. After removal of 1 base from V and 3 bases from J, the junction contained 4 bases not matched to a gene. This CDR3 spans 16 amino acids. Germline-derived CDR1 and CDR2 are MNHEY and SMNVEV (reference sequence). As DNA, the CDR3 is TGTGCCAGCAGTTTATTAGTAGCGGGAGGAACAGATACGCAGTATTTT. Its translation is CASSLLVAGGTDTQYF.

This clone was seen more than once but under ten times. The genes are TRBV4-1 and TRBJ2-1, with 7 bases that match TRBD1. Germline trimming cut 3 bases from V and 4 bases from J; bases unmatched to any gene: 9. CDR1 and CDR2 (germline): MGHRA, YSYEKL. The CDR3 consists of 16 residues. The CDR3 is CASSQSTGQVYNEQFF. In DNA form, the CDR3 reads TGCGCCAGCAGCCAGTCGACAGGGCAGGTTTACAATGAGCAGTTCTTC.

This rearrangement joins TRBV15 to TRBJ2-7, with a weak D call TRBD1 (5 bases). The germline V gene encodes CDR1 LNHNV and CDR2 YYDKDF (reference sequence). V was shortened by 8 bases and J by 4 bases, with 21 bases between the two germline ends. This CDR3 comprises 15 residues. Here the CDR3 reads CATQNLGQGRYEQYF. The CDR3 DNA sequence: TGTGCCACCCAAAACCTCGGGCAGGGCCGTTACGAGCAGTACTTC.

The rearrangement uses TRBV19 and TRBJ2-1, with a possible D match to TRBD2 (5 bases). The CDR3 consists of 13 residues. V was trimmed by 6 bases and J by 6 bases, leaving 12 bases between them. From germline, CDR1 is LNHDA and CDR2 SQIVND (reference sequence). The CDR3 nucleotides read TGTGCCAGTAGCCCGAGCGGTGTCAATGAGCAGTTCTTC. It specifies CASSPSGVNEQFF.

This clone has only one observation. This sequence joins TRBV28 and TRBJ1-2; D ambiguous. Germline CDR1 and CDR2: MDHEN and SYDVKM. The CDR3 has 13 residues. With 2 bases removed from V and 7 bases from J, the gap between germline ends came to 11 bases. In DNA, the CDR3 is TGTGCCAGCAGTTTAATGTCAGAAGGTGGCTACACCTTC. Its translation: CASSLMSEGGYTF.

As concerns this clone: Other DNA sequences in the sample encode the same CDR3. The chain uses TRBV7-2 and TRBJ1-5; 11 bases agree with TRBD1. Losses at the gene ends were 3 bases for V and 7 bases for J; bases not matched to a gene: 8. CDR3 length: 16 residues. Germline V gives CDR1 SGHTA, CDR2 FQGNSA. The CDR3 protein is CASSLTGTGGRQPQHF. CDR3 sequence (DNA): TGTGCCAGCAGCTTGACCGGGACAGGGGGAAGACAGCCCCAGCATTTT.

As for this clone: The same CDR3 is also encoded by other DNA sequences in this sample. The chain recombines TRBV27 with TRBJ2-7; D not certain. Germline V gene lookup returns CDR1 MNHEY and CDR2 SMNVEV (reference sequence). V was pared by 3 bases and J by 0 bases, with 6 bases between. The CDR3 has 13 residues. The CDR3 spells CASSLAASYEQYF. The CDR3 DNA reads as TGTGCCAGCAGTTTGGCCGCCTCCTACGAGCAGTACTTC.

The chain has TRBV7-9 and TRBJ2-1, with TRBD2 matching 14 bases. The CDR3 is 18 amino acids. With V trimmed by 5 bases and J by 0 bases, 6 bases remained unmatched. Germline V gene data show CDR1 as SEHNR and CDR2 as FQNEAQ (reference sequence). CDR3 nucleotide sequence: TGTGCCAGCAGCCCCGGGACTAGCGGGGGCAGCTCCTACAATGAGCAGTTCTTC. This sequence encodes CASSPGTSGGSSYNEQFF.

The V call is TRBV10-3, the J call TRBJ2-7; 8 bases are a match to TRBD2. V lost 0 bases, J lost 7 bases, and 5 bases stayed unmatched. The CDR3 consists of 14 residues. CDR1 is ENHRY, CDR2 SYGVKD, per germline. CDR3 nucleotides: TGTGCCATCAGTGAGTCTGTAGGACTAGCAGAGCAGTACTTC. Encoded protein: CAISESVGLAEQYF.

The rearrangement joins TRBV27 to TRBJ2-4; 7 bases are shared with TRBD2. Trimming cost V 8 bases and J 1 base; bases outside gene matches: 14. This CDR3 has 17 residues. Per germline, CDR1 MNHEY and CDR2 SMNVEV (reference sequence). CDR3 sequence: CASGNPGLGRAKNIQYF. The CDR3 nucleotides read TGTGCCAGCGGGAACCCTGGACTAGGCCGGGCCAAAAACATTCAGTACTTC.

This chain uses TRBV27 with TRBJ2-3, with D hard to call. CDR3 size: 12 residues. Germline V gene data show CDR1 as MNHEY and CDR2 as SMNVEV (reference sequence). The V end was cut by 5 bases, the J end by 4 bases, with 7 bases between. CDR3 amino acids: CASSLSPDTQYF. CDR3 in DNA: TGTGCCAGCAGTCTGTCCCCAGATACGCAGTATTTT.

CDR3 sequence (DNA): TGCGCCAGCAGCCAAGGCCAGGGTTATGAGCAGTTCTTC. Translating it yields CASSQGQGYEQFF. The chain links TRBV4-1 to TRBJ2-1; TRBD1 is a possible D gene (5 bases). CDR1 is MGHRA, CDR2 YSYEKL, per germline. This CDR3 contains 13 residues. The V end lost 1 base, the J end lost 8 bases, and 9 bases lay between the germline ends.

The chain couples TRBV6-5 to TRBJ2-7; D is unclear. The CDR3 has 14 amino acids. The germline V and J ends were trimmed by 0 bases and 1 base, with 7 bases remaining between them. Germline V gene sequence: CDR1 MNHEY, CDR2 SVGAGI. CDR3 loop: CASSYSQDSYEQYF. Written as DNA, the CDR3 is TGTGCCAGCAGTTACTCGCAGGATTCCTACGAGCAGTACTTC.

The chain couples TRBV5-1 to TRBJ2-1; D not certain. V was clipped by 3 bases and J by 3 bases, with 10 bases between them. This CDR3 has 14 amino acids. Germline assignment: CDR1 SGHRS and CDR2 YFSETQ. The DNA for the CDR3 is TGCGCCAGCAGCTCTGAGACGTACTACAATGAGCAGTTCTTC. Amino acid sequence: CASSSETYYNEQFF. The full variable domain, in which reference TRBV5-1 and TRBJ2-1 provide the parts outside the CDR3, is KAGVTQTPRYLIKTRGQQVTLSCSPISGHRSVSWYQQTPGQGLQFLFEYFSETQRNKGNFPGRFSGRQFSNSRSEMNVSTLELGDSALYLCASSSETYYNEQFFGPGTRLTVL.

The chain joins TRBV2 to TRBJ2-1, with 11 positions matching TRBD2. The CDR3 is 15 amino acids. The germline V gene encodes CDR1 SNHLY and CDR2 FYNNEI. Losses at the gene ends were 8 bases for V and 4 bases for J; bases not matched to a gene: 7. Here the CDR3 reads CASWRGTSGYNEQFF. CDR3 nucleotides: TGTGCCAGCTGGAGGGGGACTAGCGGTTACAATGAGCAGTTCTTC.

This clone was counted between two and nine times. The rearrangement links TRBV15 to TRBJ2-1; 7 positions match TRBD2. V lost 2 bases and J lost 10; bases outside the gene matches: 11. Per the germline V gene, CDR1 is LNHNV and CDR2 is YYDKDF (reference sequence). The CDR3 runs 15 residues. As DNA, the CDR3 is TGTGCCACCAGCAGAACTAGCGTGGAGTGGGGGGAGCAGTTCTTC. This translates into CATSRTSVEWGEQFF.

This clone was detected only once. The chain employs TRBV9 and TRBJ2-3; unclear D gene. The CDR3 consists of 13 residues. The V gene lost 7 bases and the J gene lost 0 bases, with 9 bases spanning the gap. CDR1 SGDLS and CDR2 YYNGEE come from the germline V gene. CDR3 amino acids: CASRETSTDTQYF. Written as DNA, the CDR3 is TGTGCCAGCCGAGAGACCAGCACAGATACGCAGTATTTT.

The CDR3 region is CASFTGTGELFF. CDR3 coding DNA: TGCGCCAGTTTTACAGGGACCGGGGAGCTGTTTTTT. The gene calls are TRBV5-1 and TRBJ2-2; tentative D call: TRBD1 (6 bases). The length of the CDR3 is 12 residues. CDR1 and CDR2 from the germline V gene are SGHRS and YFSETQ. V shed 8 bases and J shed 5 bases, with 10 bases lying between them. Full variable domain (outside the CDR3, taken from reference TRBV5-1 and TRBJ2-2): KAGVTQTPRYLIKTRGQQVTLSCSPISGHRSVSWYQQTPGQGLQFLFEYFSETQRNKGNFPGRFSGRQFSNSRSEMNVSTLELGDSALYLCASFTGTGELFFGEGSRLTVL.

This clone was seen more than once but under ten times. The CDR3 DNA sequence: TGCAGCGTTGCCGGTAGTAGCGGGATGGCCAAAAACATTCAGTACTTC. This encodes CSVAGSSGMAKNIQYF. The chain couples TRBV29-1 to TRBJ2-4; 8 bases are a match to TRBD2. V lost 4 bases, J lost 1 base, and 9 bases stayed unmatched. The CDR3 length is 16 residues. CDR1 and CDR2 (germline): SQVTM, ANQGSEA.

The chain couples TRBV11-2 to TRBJ1-2; D unresolved. The germline CDR1 and CDR2 sequences are SGHAT and FQNNGV. Deletions cut 1 base from V and 2 bases from J, with 5 bases between. The CDR3 runs to 13 residues. Here the CDR3 reads CASSLVGNYGYTF. CDR3 DNA sequence: TGTGCCAGCAGCTTAGTCGGGAACTATGGCTACACCTTC.

This chain uses TRBV6-1 with TRBJ2-7; D unresolved. CDR1 and CDR2 from the germline V gene are MNHNS and SASEGT. This CDR3 is built from 11 residues. Trimming cost V 5 bases and J 1 base, with 3 bases left between them. The CDR3 reads CASSQSYEQYF. The CDR3 bases are TGTGCCAGCAGTCAATCCTACGAGCAGTACTTC.

This chain uses TRBV2 with TRBJ1-2; D remains ambiguous. Per germline, CDR1 SNHLY and CDR2 FYNNEI. Trimming removed 3 bases from V and 6 bases from J, with 2 bases in between. This CDR3 is built from 10 residues. CDR3 in amino acids: CASSEDGYTF. The DNA for the CDR3 is TGTGCCAGCAGTGAGGATGGCTACACCTTC.

The rearrangement joins TRBV9 to TRBJ1-1; D remains unclear. With 4 bases removed from V and 0 bases from J, the gap between germline ends came to 10 bases. The germline gives CDR1 SGDLS, CDR2 YYNGEE. The CDR3 loop spans 14 amino acids. The DNA for the CDR3 is TGTGCCAGCAGCCTGGGGATCCTGAACACTGAAGCTTTCTTT. It codes for CASSLGILNTEAFF.

This clone was found a few times. This chain uses TRBV15 with TRBJ2-7; weak D call: TRBD1 (7 bases). In germline, CDR1 is LNHNV, CDR2 YYDKDF (reference sequence). V was trimmed by 5 bases and J by 2 bases, leaving 16 bases between them. The CDR3 sequence is 15 residues long. The CDR3 region is CATSGEGGGAYEQYF. The CDR3 nucleotides are TGTGCCACCAGCGGTGAAGGGGGCGGGGCCTACGAGCAGTACTTC. Combining the CDR3 with reference TRBV15 and TRBJ2-7 gives the whole variable domain DAMVIQNPRYQVTQFGKPVTLSCSQTLNHNVMYWYQQKSSQAPKLLFHYYDKDFNNEADTPDNFQSRRPNTSFCFLDIRSPGLGDTAMYLCATSGEGGGAYEQYFGPGTRLTVT.

In this sample, this clone turned up a few times. The rearrangement joins TRBV6-5 to TRBJ2-1; unclear D gene. The germline V gene encodes CDR1 MNHEY and CDR2 SVGAGI. V was clipped by 8 bases and J by 5 bases, with 4 bases between them. The CDR3 has 10 residues. The CDR3 loop reads CASGDNEQFF. CDR3 DNA: TGTGCCAGCGGGGACAATGAGCAGTTCTTC.

The rearrangement links TRBV7-6 to TRBJ2-7; the D call may be TRBD1 or TRBD2 (5 bases each). V lost 5 bases, J lost 3 bases, and 14 bases lay in between. CDR3 length equals 14 residues. Germline CDR1 is SGHVS and CDR2 is FNYEAQ. The CDR3 region has the DNA TGTGCCAGCAGCCCGGACGGGACCTTCTACGAGCAGTACTTC. This gives the protein CASSPDGTFYEQYF. Complete variable domain (other parts from reference TRBV7-6 and TRBJ2-7): GAGVSQSPRYKVTKRGQDVALRCDPISGHVSLYWYRQALGQGPEFLTYFNYEAQQDKSGLPNDRFSAERPEGSISTLTIQRTEQRDSAMYRCASSPDGTFYEQYFGPGTRLTVT.